Sequencing of this T cell receptor beta chain was carried out in a study of blood T cells in healthy people across ages. Findings and limits, study-wide: Roughly linearly, TCR beta diversity per million T cells fell as age increased. Higher diversity and more naive CD4+ cells were features of long-lived donors, compared to aged donors. In these data, TCR beta diversity tracked strongly with naive T cell percentage.

CDR3 length: 13 residues. Trimming left V 2 bases short and J 6 bases short, with 8 bases between. CDR1 SGHNT and CDR2 YYREEE come from the germline V gene (reference sequence). The authors drew approximately 10 milliliters of peripheral blood from each donor. Primers used in a second PCR of about 7 to 12 cycles were a sample-barcoded 5' primer and a J-beta primer mix. TCRdb independently ran MiXCR on the 5' RACE reads; one entry per CDR3 protein. The sample has some 1.5 million distinct CDR3 sequences; approximately 30% are singletons. About this clonotype itself: As yet, its antigen is unknown.

The TCR was taken from a woman in her twenties or thirties in good health. Source material: blood. The chain carries TRBV5-4 and TRBJ2-2; the D is unclear. In DNA, the CDR3 is TGTGCCAGCAGCTTTGCTAGGTCCGGGGAGCTGTTTTTT. Translation gives CASSFARSGELFF.